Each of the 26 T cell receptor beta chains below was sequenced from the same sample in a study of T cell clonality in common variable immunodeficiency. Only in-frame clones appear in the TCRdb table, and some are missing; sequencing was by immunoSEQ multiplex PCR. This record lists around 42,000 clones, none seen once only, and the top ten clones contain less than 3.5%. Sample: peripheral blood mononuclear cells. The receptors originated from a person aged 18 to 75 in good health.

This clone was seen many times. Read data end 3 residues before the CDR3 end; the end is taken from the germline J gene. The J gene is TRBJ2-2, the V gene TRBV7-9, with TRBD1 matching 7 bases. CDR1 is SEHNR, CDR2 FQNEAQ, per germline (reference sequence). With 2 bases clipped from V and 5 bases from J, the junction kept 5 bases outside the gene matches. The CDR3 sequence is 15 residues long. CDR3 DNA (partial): TGTGCCAGCAGCTTAAACAGGGGAAGAACCGGGGAG. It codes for CASSLNRGRTGE. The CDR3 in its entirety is CASSLNRGRTGELFF.

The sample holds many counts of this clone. CDR3 in amino acids: CASSLGQGMNTEAFF. Partial CDR3 DNA: TGCGCCAGCAGCTTGGGGCAGGGTATGAACACTGAA. The rearrangement links TRBV5-1 to TRBJ1-1; D perhaps matches TRBD1 (5 bases). The read comes to an end 3 residues before the CDR3 does, leaving the germline J gene to fill in the end. Looked up from germline, CDR1 is SGHRS and CDR2 is YFSETQ. The CDR3 runs to 15 residues. Trimming stripped 0 bases from V and 0 bases from J, with 9 bases between.

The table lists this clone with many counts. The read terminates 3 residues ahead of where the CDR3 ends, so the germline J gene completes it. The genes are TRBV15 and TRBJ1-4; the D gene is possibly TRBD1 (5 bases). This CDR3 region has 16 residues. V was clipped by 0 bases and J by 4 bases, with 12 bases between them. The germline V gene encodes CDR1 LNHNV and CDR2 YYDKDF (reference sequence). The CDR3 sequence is CATSRDGTRVNEKLFF. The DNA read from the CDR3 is TGTGCCACCAGCAGAGATGGTACCAGGGTTAATGAAAAA.

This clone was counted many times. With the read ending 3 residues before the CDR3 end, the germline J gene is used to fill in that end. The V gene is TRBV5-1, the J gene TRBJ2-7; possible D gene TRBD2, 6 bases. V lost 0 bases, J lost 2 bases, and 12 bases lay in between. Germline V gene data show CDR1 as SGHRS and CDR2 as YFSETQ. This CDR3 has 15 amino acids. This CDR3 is CASSLEQTRTYEQYF. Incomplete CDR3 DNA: TGCGCCAGCAGCTTGGAGCAGACTAGAACCTACGAG.

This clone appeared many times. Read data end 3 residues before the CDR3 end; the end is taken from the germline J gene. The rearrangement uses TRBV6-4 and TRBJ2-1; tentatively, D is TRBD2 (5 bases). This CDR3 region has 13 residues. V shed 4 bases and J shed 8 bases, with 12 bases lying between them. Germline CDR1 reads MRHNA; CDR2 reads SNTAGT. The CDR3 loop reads CASSGGLGDEQFF. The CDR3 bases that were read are TGTGCCAGCAGTGGAGGGCTCGGGGATGAG.

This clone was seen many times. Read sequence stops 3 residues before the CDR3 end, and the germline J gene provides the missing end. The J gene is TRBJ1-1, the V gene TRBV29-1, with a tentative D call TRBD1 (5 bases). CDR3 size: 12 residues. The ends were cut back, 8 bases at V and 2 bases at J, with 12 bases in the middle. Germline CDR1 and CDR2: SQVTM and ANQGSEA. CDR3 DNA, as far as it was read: TGCAGCTATAGTCAGGGTAACACTGAA. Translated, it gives CSYSQGNTE. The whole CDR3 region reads CSYSQGNTEAFF. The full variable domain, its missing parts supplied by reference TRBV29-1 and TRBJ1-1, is SAVISQKPSRDICQRGTSLTIQCQVDSQVTMMFWYRQQPGQSLTLIATANQGSEATYESGFVIDKFPISRPNLTFSTLTVSNMSPEDSSIYLCSYSQGNTEAFFGQGTRLTVV.

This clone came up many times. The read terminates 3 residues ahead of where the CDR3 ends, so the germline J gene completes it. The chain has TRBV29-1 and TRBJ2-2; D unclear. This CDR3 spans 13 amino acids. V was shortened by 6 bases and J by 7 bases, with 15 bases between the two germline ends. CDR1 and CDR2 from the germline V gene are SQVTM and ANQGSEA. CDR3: CSVRPTNGGELFF. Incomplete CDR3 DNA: TGCAGCGTACGCCCTACTAACGGCGGGGAG.

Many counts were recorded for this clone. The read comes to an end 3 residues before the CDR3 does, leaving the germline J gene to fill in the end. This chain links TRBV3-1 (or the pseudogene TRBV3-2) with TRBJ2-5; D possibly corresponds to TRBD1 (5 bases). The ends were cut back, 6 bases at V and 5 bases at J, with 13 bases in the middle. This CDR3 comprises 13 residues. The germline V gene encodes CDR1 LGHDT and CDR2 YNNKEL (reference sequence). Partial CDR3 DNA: TGTGCCAGCAGTTCAAGGGGTACCGAGACC. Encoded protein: CASSSRGTET. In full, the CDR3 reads CASSSRGTETQYF.

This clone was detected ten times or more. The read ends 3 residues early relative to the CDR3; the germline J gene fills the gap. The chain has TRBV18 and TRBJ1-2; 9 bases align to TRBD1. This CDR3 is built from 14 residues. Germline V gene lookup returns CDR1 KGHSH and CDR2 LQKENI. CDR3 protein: CASSPARTGVGYTF. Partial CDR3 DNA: TGTGCCAGCTCACCGGCGAGGACAGGGGTCGGC.

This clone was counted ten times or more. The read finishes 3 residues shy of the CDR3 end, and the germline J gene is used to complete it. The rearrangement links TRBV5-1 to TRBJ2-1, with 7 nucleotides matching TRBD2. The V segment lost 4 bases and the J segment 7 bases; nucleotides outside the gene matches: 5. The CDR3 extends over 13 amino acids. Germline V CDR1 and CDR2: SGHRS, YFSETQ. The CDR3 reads CASSPHSGNEQFF. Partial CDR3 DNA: TGCGCCAGCAGCCCCCATAGCGGGAATGAG.

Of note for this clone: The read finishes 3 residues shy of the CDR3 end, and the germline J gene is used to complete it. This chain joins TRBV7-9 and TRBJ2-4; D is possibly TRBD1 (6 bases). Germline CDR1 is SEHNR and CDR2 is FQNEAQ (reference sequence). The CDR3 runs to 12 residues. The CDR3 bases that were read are TGTGCCAGCAGCTCAACAGGGAACGGT. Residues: CASSSTGNG. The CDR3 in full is CASSSTGNGQYF.

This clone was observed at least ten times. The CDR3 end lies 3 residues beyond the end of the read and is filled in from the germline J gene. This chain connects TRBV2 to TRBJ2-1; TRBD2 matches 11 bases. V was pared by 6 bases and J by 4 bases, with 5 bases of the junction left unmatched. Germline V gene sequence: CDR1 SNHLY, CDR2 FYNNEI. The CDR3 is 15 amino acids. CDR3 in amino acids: CASRLAGETYNEQFF. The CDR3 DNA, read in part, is TGTGCCAGCAGACTAGCGGGGGAGACGTACAATGAG. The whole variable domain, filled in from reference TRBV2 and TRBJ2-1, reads EPEVTQTPSHQVTQMGQEVILRCVPISNHLYFYWYRQILGQKVEFLVSFYNNEISEKSEIFDDQFSVERPDGSNFTLKIRSTKLEDSAMYFCASRLAGETYNEQFFGPGTRLTVL.

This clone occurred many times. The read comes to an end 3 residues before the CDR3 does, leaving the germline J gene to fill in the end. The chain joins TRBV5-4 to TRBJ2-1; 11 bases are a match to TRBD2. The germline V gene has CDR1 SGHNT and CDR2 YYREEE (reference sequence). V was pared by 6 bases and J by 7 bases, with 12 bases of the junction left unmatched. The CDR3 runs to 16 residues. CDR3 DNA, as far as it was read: TGTGCCAGCACCACATCGGGGGCTAGCGGGAGGAATGAG. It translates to CASTTSGASGRNE. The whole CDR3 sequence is CASTTSGASGRNEQFF.

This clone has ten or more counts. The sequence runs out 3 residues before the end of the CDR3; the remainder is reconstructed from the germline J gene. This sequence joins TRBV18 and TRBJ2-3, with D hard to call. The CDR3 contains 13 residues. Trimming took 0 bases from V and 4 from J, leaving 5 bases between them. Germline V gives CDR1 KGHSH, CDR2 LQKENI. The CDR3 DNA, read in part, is TGTGCCAGCTCACCACCGTCAGCAGATACG. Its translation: CASSPPSADT. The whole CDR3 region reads CASSPPSADTQYF.

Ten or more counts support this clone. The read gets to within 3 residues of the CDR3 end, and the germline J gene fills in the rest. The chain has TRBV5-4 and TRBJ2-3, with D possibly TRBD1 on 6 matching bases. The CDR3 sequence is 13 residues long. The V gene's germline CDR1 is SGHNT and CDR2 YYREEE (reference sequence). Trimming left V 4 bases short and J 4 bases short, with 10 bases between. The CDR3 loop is CASSRWTADTQYF. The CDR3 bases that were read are TGTGCCAGCAGCCGATGGACAGCAGATACG.

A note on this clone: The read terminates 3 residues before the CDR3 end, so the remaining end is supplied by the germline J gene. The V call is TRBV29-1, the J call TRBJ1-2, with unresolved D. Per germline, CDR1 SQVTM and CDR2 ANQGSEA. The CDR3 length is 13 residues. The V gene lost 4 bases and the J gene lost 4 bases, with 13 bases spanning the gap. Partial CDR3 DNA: TGCAGCGTTGGAGAAGTGGACTCCTATGGC. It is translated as CSVGEVDSYG. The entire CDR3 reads CSVGEVDSYGYTF.

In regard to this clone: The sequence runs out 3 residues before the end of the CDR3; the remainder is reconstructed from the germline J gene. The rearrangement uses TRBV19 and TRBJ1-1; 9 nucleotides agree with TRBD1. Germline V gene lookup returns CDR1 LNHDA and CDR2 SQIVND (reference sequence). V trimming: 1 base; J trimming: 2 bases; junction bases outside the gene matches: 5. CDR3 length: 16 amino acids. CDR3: CASSIVTGGPNTEAFF. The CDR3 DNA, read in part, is TGTGCCAGTAGTATAGTTACAGGGGGCCCTAACACTGAA.

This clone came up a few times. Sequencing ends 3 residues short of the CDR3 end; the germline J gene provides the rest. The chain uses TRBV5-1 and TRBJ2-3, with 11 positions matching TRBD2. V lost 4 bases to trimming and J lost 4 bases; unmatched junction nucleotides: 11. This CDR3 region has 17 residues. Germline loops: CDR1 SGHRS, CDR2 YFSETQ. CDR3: CASSRGLAVSLADTQYF. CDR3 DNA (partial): TGCGCCAGCAGCAGGGGACTAGCGGTCTCCCTGGCAGATACG.

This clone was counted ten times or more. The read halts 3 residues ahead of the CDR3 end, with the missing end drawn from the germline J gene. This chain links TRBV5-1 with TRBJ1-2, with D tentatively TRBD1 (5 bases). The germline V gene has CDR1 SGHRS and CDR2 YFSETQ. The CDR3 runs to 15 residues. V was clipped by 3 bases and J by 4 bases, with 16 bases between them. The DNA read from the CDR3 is TGCGCCAGCAGCTCGGGACTATCGGGAACCTATGGC. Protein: CASSSGLSGTYG. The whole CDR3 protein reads CASSSGLSGTYGYTF. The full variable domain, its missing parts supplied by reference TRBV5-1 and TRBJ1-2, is KAGVTQTPRYLIKTRGQQVTLSCSPISGHRSVSWYQQTPGQGLQFLFEYFSETQRNKGNFPGRFSGRQFSNSRSEMNVSTLELGDSALYLCASSSGLSGTYGYTFGSGTRLTVV.

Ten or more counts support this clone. The CDR3: CSARDLAVDTGELFF. The sequenced part of the CDR3 DNA is TGCAGTGCTAGAGATCTAGCGGTGGACACCGGGGAG. V gene TRBV20-1 combines with J gene TRBJ2-2; 7 bases agree with TRBD2. The read finishes 3 residues shy of the CDR3 end, and the germline J gene is used to complete it. This CDR3 has 15 amino acids. Germline V CDR1 and CDR2: DFQATT, SNEGSKA (reference sequence). V gave up 0 bases and J gave up 3 bases; unmatched junction bases: 4.

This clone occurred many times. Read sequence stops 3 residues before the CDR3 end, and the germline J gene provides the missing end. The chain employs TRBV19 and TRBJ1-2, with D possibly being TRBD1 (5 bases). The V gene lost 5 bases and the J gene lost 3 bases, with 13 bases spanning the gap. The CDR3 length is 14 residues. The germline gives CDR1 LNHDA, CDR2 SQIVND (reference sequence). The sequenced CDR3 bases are TGTGCCAGTAGTTTCGGGAGGGGTGACTATGGC. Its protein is CASSFGRGDYG. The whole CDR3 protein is CASSFGRGDYGYTF.

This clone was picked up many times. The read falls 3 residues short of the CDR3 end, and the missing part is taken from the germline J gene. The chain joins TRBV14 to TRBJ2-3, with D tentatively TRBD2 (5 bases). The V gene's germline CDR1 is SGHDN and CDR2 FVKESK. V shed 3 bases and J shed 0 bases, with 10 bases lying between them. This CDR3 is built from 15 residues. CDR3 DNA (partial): TGTGCCAGCAGCCAGCAACCGGGGAGCACAGATACG. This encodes CASSQQPGSTDT. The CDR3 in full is CASSQQPGSTDTQYF.

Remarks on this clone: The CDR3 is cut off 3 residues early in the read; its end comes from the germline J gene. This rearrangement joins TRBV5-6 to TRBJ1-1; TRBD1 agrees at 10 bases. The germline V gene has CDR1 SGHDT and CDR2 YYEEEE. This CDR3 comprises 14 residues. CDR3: CASSLAVTGGEAFF. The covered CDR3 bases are TGTGCCAGCAGCTTGGCCGTGACAGGGGGCGAA.

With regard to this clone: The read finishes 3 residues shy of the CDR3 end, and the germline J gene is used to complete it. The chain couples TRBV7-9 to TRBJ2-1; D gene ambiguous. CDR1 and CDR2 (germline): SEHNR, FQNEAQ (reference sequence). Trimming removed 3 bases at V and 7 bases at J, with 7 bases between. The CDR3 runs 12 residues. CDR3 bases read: TGTGCCAGCAGCTTGGGCCGAAATGAG. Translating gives CASSLGRNE. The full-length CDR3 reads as CASSLGRNEQFF.

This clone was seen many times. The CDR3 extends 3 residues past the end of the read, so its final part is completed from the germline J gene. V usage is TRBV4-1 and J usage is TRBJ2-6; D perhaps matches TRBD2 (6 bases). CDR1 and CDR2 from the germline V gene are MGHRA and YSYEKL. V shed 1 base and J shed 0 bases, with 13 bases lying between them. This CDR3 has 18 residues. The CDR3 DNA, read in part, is TGCGCCAGCAGCCAAGTTTGGGCGGGAACCTCTGGGGCCAACGTC. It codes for CASSQVWAGTSGANV. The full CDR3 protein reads CASSQVWAGTSGANVLTF.

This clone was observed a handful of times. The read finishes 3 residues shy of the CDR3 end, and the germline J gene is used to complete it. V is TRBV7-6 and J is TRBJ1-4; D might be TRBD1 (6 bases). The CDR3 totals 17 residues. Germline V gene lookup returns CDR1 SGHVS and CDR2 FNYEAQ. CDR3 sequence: CASSSTAGTGSPGKLFF. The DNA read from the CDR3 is TGTGCCAGCAGCTCAACGGCCGGTACAGGGAGCCCCGGGAAA.